What follows are 15 T cell receptor beta chains derived from one specimen sequenced in a study of T cell responses to AZD1222 COVID-19 vaccine. Profiling relied on immunoSEQ multiplex PCR, and the TCRdb table lists in-frame clones only, not all of them. Of about 140,000 clones listed, roughly 92% are singletons. The input for sequencing was peripheral blood, taken on day 0 of AZD1222 vaccination. Every receptor here comes from an adult in good health.

The chain is built from TRBV6-5 and TRBJ1-4; 9 positions match TRBD1. Germline trimming cut 0 bases from V and 8 bases from J; bases unmatched to any gene: 4. Germline lookup yields CDR1 MNHEY and CDR2 SVGAGI. The CDR3 totals 15 residues. CDR3 amino acids: CASSYSDRGFEKLFF. In nucleotides, the CDR3 is TGTGCCAGCAGTTACTCGGACAGGGGCTTCGAAAAACTGTTTTTT.

The chain employs TRBV3-1 (or the pseudogene TRBV3-2) and TRBJ1-1; weak D call: TRBD1 (5 bases). The V gene's germline CDR1 is LGHDT and CDR2 YNNKEL (reference sequence). V was cut by 4 bases and J by 4 bases, with 10 bases left in between. CDR3 length: 13 residues. The CDR3 spells CASSLSGGTEAFF. The CDR3 region has the DNA TGTGCCAGCAGCCTATCCGGGGGCACTGAAGCTTTCTTT.

This rearrangement joins TRBV14 to TRBJ2-3; the D is unclear. V was pared by 3 bases and J by 4 bases, with 11 bases between. Germline V gives CDR1 SGHDN, CDR2 FVKESK. The CDR3 is made up of 14 amino acids. The CDR3 DNA is TGTGCCAGCAGCCACTTGGTGGATCCAGATACGCAGTATTTT. Translated, it gives CASSHLVDPDTQYF.

In its sample, this clone was seen once. CDR3 nucleotide sequence: TGTGCCAGCAGATCCCAACAACAAGGTTCCTATGGCTACACCTTC. Translated: CASRSQQQGSYGYTF. The chain is built from TRBV10-3 and TRBJ1-2; D remains unclear. The CDR3 is made up of 15 amino acids. Germline assignment: CDR1 ENHRY and CDR2 SYGVKD. V shed 10 bases and J shed 4 bases, with 22 bases lying between them.

V gene TRBV2 combines with J gene TRBJ1-5, with 8 bases that match TRBD1. CDR3 length equals 17 residues. With 5 bases clipped from V and 0 bases from J, the junction kept 9 bases outside the gene matches. Germline V gene data show CDR1 as SNHLY and CDR2 as FYNNEI. CDR3 bases: TGTGCCAGCAGTTCAGCGGGACAGGAGCTTAGCAATCAGCCCCAGCATTTT. Amino acids: CASSSAGQELSNQPQHF.

The chain recombines TRBV20-1 with TRBJ2-3, with a weak D call TRBD2 (5 bases). The CDR3 runs to 14 residues. Germline lookup yields CDR1 DFQATT and CDR2 SNEGSKA (reference sequence). V dropped 3 bases and J dropped 8 bases, with 18 bases sitting between them. The CDR3 sequence: CSASSGPGEGTQYF. The CDR3 region has the DNA TGCAGTGCTAGTAGTGGACCCGGGGAAGGTACGCAGTATTTT.

J is TRBJ2-3 and V is TRBV7-9; TRBD1 is a possible D gene (6 bases). Trimming removed 5 bases at V and 4 bases at J, with 22 bases between. CDR1 is SEHNR, CDR2 FQNEAQ, per germline (reference sequence). The CDR3 has 17 amino acids. The CDR3 region has the DNA TGTGCCAGCAGCGTCCGTGTGGGGGCGCGTCAACCAGATACGCAGTATTTT. This encodes CASSVRVGARQPDTQYF.

The rearrangement joins TRBV24-1 to TRBJ2-3; 10 bases match TRBD1. CDR1 KGHDR and CDR2 SFDVKD come from the germline V gene. This CDR3 has 16 amino acids. V dropped 4 bases and J dropped 1; count of bases not matched to a gene: 4. The CDR3: CATSEGGTGGTDTQYF. The CDR3 region has the DNA TGTGCCACCAGTGAAGGCGGGACAGGGGGCACAGATACGCAGTATTTT.

V gene TRBV28 combines with J gene TRBJ1-1; D unresolved. Trimming pared 5 bases from V and 5 bases from J, leaving 18 bases between. Per germline, CDR1 MDHEN and CDR2 SYDVKM. CDR3 length: 15 amino acids. CDR3 protein: CASSLLREVRTEAFF. CDR3 in DNA: TGTGCCAGCAGTCTATTGAGGGAAGTGCGGACTGAAGCTTTCTTT.

This clone appeared a single time. The V and J genes are TRBV29-1 and TRBJ1-2; a weak D match, TRBD1 (5 bases). The V and J ends lost 0 bases and 8 bases respectively, with 10 bases between them. CDR3 length: 12 amino acids. Looked up from germline, CDR1 is SQVTM and CDR2 is ANQGSEA. The CDR3 nucleotides read TGCAGCGTTGAAGAAAACAGGCTCGGCTACACCTTC. Translated, it gives CSVEENRLGYTF.

The genes are TRBV9 and TRBJ2-1, with 10 bases that match TRBD2. This CDR3 region has 17 residues. The trim removed 4 bases at V and 6 bases at J, leaving 13 bases unmatched. Germline CDR1 is SGDLS and CDR2 is YYNGEE. The CDR3 protein is CASSITTGTSERNEQFF. The CDR3 DNA sequence: TGTGCCAGCAGCATAACCACCGGGACTAGCGAACGCAATGAGCAGTTCTTC. The complete variable domain, with remaining parts taken from reference TRBV9 and TRBJ2-1, reads DSGVTQTPKHLITATGQRVTLRCSPRSGDLSVYWYQQSLDQGLQFLIQYYNGEERAKGNILERFSAQQFPDLHSELNLSSLELGDSALYFCASSITTGTSERNEQFFGPGTRLTVL.

This clone is a singleton in its sample. J is TRBJ2-7 and V is TRBV30, with 7 nucleotides matching TRBD2. The CDR3 is 14 residues long. Trimming took 1 base from V and 5 from J; bases not matched to a gene: 8. CDR1 GTSNPN and CDR2 SVGIG come from the germline V gene (reference sequence). Here the CDR3 reads CAWSGASGLDEQYF. In DNA form, the CDR3 reads TGTGCCTGGAGTGGGGCTAGCGGATTGGACGAGCAGTACTTC.

The gene calls are TRBV5-1 and TRBJ1-1; 8 bases fit TRBD1. CDR1 and CDR2 from the germline V gene are SGHRS and YFSETQ. The CDR3 runs to 13 residues. V lost 4 bases to trimming and J lost 4 bases; unmatched junction nucleotides: 3. DNA for the CDR3: TGCGCCAGCAGCCGTACAGGGGGCACTGAAGCTTTCTTT. Encoded protein: CASSRTGGTEAFF.

The chain uses TRBV10-3 and TRBJ1-5, with D tentatively TRBD1 (5 bases). This CDR3 comprises 13 residues. V was trimmed by 7 bases and J by 3 bases, leaving 10 bases between them. Germline loops: CDR1 ENHRY, CDR2 SYGVKD. CDR3 loop: CAITRDPNQPQHF. The CDR3 nucleotides are TGTGCCATCACCAGGGACCCCAATCAGCCCCAGCATTTT.

The rearrangement links TRBV5-1 to TRBJ2-5; TRBD1 agrees at 8 bases. This CDR3 has 16 residues. Germline CDR1 and CDR2: SGHRS and YFSETQ. The V segment lost 2 bases and the J segment 4 bases; nucleotides outside the gene matches: 10. This CDR3 reads CASSFSYGQGGETQYF. Written as DNA, the CDR3 is TGCGCCAGCAGCTTTTCCTATGGACAGGGTGGAGAGACCCAGTACTTC.